The 7 T cell receptor beta chains given below trace back to one sample, sequenced in a study of blood T cell repertoires in COVID-19. Repertoires were generated with immunoSEQ multiplex PCR, while TCRdb's copy carries only in-frame clones and drops some. The sample holds tens of thousands of clones, roughly nine tenths seen once. Specimen: peripheral blood. These receptors all stem from a man in his fifties or sixties with COVID-19, enrolled during active disease.

The V call is TRBV7-9, the J call TRBJ1-1, with a possible D match to TRBD1 (6 bases). Trimming removed 6 bases from V and 1 base from J, with 9 bases in between. The CDR3 totals 13 residues. The V gene's germline CDR1 is SEHNR and CDR2 FQNEAQ (reference sequence). The chain's CDR3 is CASRIGGNTEAFF. The CDR3 DNA reads TGTGCCAGCAGAATAGGGGGGAACACTGAAGCTTTCTTT.

The J gene is TRBJ1-1, the V gene TRBV4-3; 8 bases fit TRBD1. Germline V gene sequence: CDR1 LGHNA, CDR2 YSLEER. The CDR3 loop spans 13 amino acids. Germline trimming cut 1 base from V and 9 bases from J; bases unmatched to any gene: 4. CDR3 nucleotide sequence: TGCGCCAGCAGCCAAGGACAGGGGTGGCAAGCTTTCTTT. As protein: CASSQGQGWQAFF.

A word on this clone: Germline and junction disagree at one end, which may indicate a read error. The chain couples TRBV7-7 to TRBJ2-2; TRBD1 aligns across 8 bases. Per the germline V gene, CDR1 is SSHAT and CDR2 is FNYEAQ (reference sequence). This CDR3 comprises 16 residues. The chain's CDR3 is CASSHDRGFKAGELFF. CDR3 DNA sequence: TGTGCTAGCAGCCATGACAGGGGTTTCAAGGCCGGGGAGCTGTTTTTT. Full variable domain (rest looked up from reference TRBV7-7 and TRBJ2-2): GAGVSQSPRYKVTKRGQDVTLRCDPISSHATLYWYQQALGQGPEFLTYFNYEAQPDKSGLPSDRFSAERPEGSISTLTIQRTEQRDSAMYRCASSHDRGFKAGELFFGEGSRLTVL.

Turning to this clone: At one end the junction does not follow the germline gene, possibly because of a read error. The V gene is TRBV12-3 or TRBV12-4, the J gene TRBJ1-2, with D perhaps matching TRBD1 (6 bases). This CDR3 is 12 amino acids long. CDR3 nucleotide sequence: TGTGCCGGCAGTTTAACAGGGTATGGCTACACCTTC. Residues: CAGSLTGYGYTF.

This clone was observed a handful of times. The rearrangement uses TRBV4-2 and TRBJ1-2; 7 bases map to TRBD1. Germline CDR1 reads LGHNA; CDR2 reads YNFKEQ. The junction had 5 bases not matched to a gene; V was cut back by 0 bases and J by 4 bases. The CDR3 length is 15 residues. CDR3 sequence reads: CASSQEQGVVYGYTF. The CDR3 nucleotides are TGTGCCAGCAGCCAAGAGCAGGGGGTGGTCTATGGCTACACCTTC.

The chain carries TRBV9 and TRBJ2-4; 8 bases are shared with TRBD2. The CDR3 runs 13 residues. The trim removed 7 bases at V and 0 bases at J, leaving 0 bases unmatched. Germline loops: CDR1 SGDLS, CDR2 YYNGEE. The CDR3 is CASAGGAKNIQYF. DNA for the CDR3: TGTGCCAGCGCGGGGGGAGCCAAAAACATTCAGTACTTC.

This clone was counted once. The V call is TRBV28, the J call TRBJ1-3, with a tentative D call TRBD1 (5 bases). The CDR3 totals 12 residues. CDR1 MDHEN and CDR2 SYDVKM come from the germline V gene. DNA of the CDR3: TGTGCATCGACAGTCTCTGGAAACACCATATATTTT. It encodes CASTVSGNTIYF.